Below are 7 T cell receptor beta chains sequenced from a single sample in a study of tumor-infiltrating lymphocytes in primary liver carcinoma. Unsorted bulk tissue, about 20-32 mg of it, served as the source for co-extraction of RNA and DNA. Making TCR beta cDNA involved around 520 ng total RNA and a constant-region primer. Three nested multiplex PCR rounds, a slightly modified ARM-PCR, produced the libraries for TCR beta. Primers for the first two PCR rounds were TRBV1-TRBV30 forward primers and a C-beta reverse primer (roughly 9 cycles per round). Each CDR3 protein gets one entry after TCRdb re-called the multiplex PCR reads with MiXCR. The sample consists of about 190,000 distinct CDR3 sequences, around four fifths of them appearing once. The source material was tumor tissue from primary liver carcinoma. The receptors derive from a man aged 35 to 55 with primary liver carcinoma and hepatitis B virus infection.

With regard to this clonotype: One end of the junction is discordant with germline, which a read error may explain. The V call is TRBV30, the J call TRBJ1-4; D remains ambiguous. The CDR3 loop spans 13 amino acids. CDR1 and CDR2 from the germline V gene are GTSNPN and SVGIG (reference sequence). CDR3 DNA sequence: TGTACCTGGAGTAACCATGGACGTGAAAAACTGTTTTTT. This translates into CTWSNHGREKLFF.

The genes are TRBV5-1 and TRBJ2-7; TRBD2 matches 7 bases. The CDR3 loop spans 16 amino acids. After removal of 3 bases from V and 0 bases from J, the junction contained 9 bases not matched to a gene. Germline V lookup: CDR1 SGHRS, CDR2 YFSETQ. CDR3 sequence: CASSWGGRGPSYEQYF. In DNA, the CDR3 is TGCGCCAGCAGCTGGGGGGGAAGAGGACCCTCCTACGAGCAGTACTTC.

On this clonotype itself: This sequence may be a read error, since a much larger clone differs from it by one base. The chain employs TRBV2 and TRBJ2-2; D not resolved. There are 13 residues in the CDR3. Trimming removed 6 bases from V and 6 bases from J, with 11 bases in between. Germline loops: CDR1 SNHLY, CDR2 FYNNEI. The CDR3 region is CASRGPKAGELFF. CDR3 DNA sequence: TGTGCCAGCAGGGGTCCCAAAGCCGGGGAGCTGTTTTTT. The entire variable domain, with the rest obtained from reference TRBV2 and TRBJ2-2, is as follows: EPEVTQTPSHQVTQMGQEVILRCVPISNHLYFYWYRQILGQKVEFLVSFYNNEISEKSEIFDDQFSVERPDGSNFTLKIRSTKLEDSAMYFCASRGPKAGELFFGEGSRLTVL.

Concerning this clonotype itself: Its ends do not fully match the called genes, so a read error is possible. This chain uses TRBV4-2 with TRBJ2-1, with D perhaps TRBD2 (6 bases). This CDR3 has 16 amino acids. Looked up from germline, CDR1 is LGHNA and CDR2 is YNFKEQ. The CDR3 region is CASSHAGGEGNNEQLF. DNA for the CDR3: TGTGCCAGCAGCCACGCCGGGGGAGAGGGGAATAATGAGCAGTTATTC.

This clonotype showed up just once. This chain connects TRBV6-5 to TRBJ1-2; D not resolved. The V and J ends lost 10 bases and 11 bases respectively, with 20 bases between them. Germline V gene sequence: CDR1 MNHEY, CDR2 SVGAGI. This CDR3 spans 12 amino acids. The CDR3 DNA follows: TGTGCCACCCTGGACCTTGCCGCAATGTACACCTTC. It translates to CATLDLAAMYTF.

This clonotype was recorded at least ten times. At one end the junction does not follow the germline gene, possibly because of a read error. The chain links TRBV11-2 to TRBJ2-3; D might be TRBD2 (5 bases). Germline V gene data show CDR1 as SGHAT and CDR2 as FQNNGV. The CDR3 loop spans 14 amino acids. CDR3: CASSLDLTSDTQYF. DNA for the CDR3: TGTGCCAGCAGCTTGGACTTGACGTCAGACACGCAGTATTTT.

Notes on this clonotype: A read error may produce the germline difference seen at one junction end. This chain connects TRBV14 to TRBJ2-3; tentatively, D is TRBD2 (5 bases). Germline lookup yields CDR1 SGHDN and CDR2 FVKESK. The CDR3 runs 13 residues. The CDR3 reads CASSPREQTTPYF. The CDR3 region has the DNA TGTGCCAGTAGCCCGAGAGAACAGACTACGCCGTATTTT.